A selection of T cell receptor beta chains follows, all from one sample in a study of regulatory T cells in long-lasting Graves disease. Each CDR3 protein gets one entry after TCRdb re-called the multiplex PCR reads with MiXCR. This table holds around 460,000 distinct CDR3 sequences, 11% to 15% found once. The same data also contributed to another study, on T cells in Graves' hyperthyroidism and ophthalmopathy.

Material: peripheral blood mononuclear cells (PBMCs), obtained at new diagnosis, from a patient treated with antithyroid drugs. Every receptor here comes from a woman in her forties or fifties with Graves disease. CDR3s include the opening cysteine and the closing phenylalanine or tryptophan. The D gene is left open where the match is weak. Size is stated for part of the rows, as once, few or many counts, or as a class when the clone is expanded.

d_gene	len	abundance	j_gene	v_gene	CDR3aa	CDR3nt
TRBD2	15	many	TRBJ2-3	TRBV2	CASSDTSGRTGTQYF	TGTGCCAGCAGTGATACTAGCGGGAGAACCGGTACGCAGTATTTT
.	12	many	TRBJ2-7	TRBV28	CVSGTYSYEQYF	TGTGTCTCGGGGACGTACTCCTACGAGCAGTACTTC
.	16	many	TRBJ1-6	TRBV12-3/TRBV12-4	CASSSTDGFYNSPLHF	TGTGCCAGCAGTTCCACGGACGGGTTCTATAATTCACCCCTCCACTTT
TRBD2	15	.	TRBJ2-4	TRBV5-8	CASSSGLAGLNIQYF	TGTGCCAGCAGCTCGGGACTAGCGGGATTAAACATTCAGTACTTC
.	15	.	TRBJ1-1	TRBV13	CASSLGGAENTEAFF	TGTGCCAGCAGCTTAGGGGGGGCGGAGAACACTGAAGCTTTCTTT
.	15	many	TRBJ1-1	TRBV5-1	CASSLIRVGNTEAFF	TGCGCCAGCAGCTTGATAAGGGTTGGGAACACTGAAGCTTTCTTT
.	15	.	TRBJ2-7	TRBV2	CASSRSPGEFYEQYF	TGTGCCAGCAGCCGATCCCCGGGGGAGTTCTACGAGCAGTACTTC
TRBD1	16	many	TRBJ2-1	TRBV7-8	CASSLGYQGEYNEQFF	TGTGCCAGCAGCTTAGGCTACCAGGGGGAATACAATGAGCAGTTCTTC
.	13	many	TRBJ2-1	TRBV3-1	CASSQDPGDEQFF	TGTGCCAGCAGCCAAGACCCGGGAGATGAGCAGTTCTTC
TRBD1	14	many	TRBJ1-1	TRBV28	CASHEGQLNTEAFF	TGTGCCAGTCACGAGGGACAGTTGAACACTGAAGCTTTCTTT
.	14	many	TRBJ2-3	TRBV5-1	CASSLNRPTDTQYF	TGCGCCAGCAGCTTGAACAGACCCACAGATACGCAGTATTTT
.	13	few	TRBJ2-5	TRBV20-1	CSAPQGPQETQYF	TGCAGTGCTCCACAGGGACCCCAAGAGACCCAGTACTTC
TRBD2	18	.	TRBJ2-7	TRBV5-1	CASSLALAGGFSIYEQYF	TGCGCCAGCAGCTTGGCTCTAGCGGGAGGTTTCTCCATCTACGAGCAGTACTTC
TRBD2	15	many	TRBJ2-3	TRBV7-9	CASSLAGGRSDTQYF	TGCGCCAGCAGCTTAGCGGGAGGACGTTCAGATACGCAGTATTTT
TRBD2	15	many	TRBJ2-1	TRBV7-9	CASSPASSGRYEQFF	TGTGCCAGCAGCCCTGCCTCTAGCGGGCGGTATGAGCAGTTCTTC
TRBD2	17	many	TRBJ2-7	TRBV6-1	CASRTGTSGTLPYEQYF	TGTGCCAGCAGGACCGGGACTAGCGGGACCTTACCCTACGAGCAGTACTTC
.	15	.	TRBJ2-5	TRBV24-1	CATSDKMRSGETQYF	TGTGCCACCAGTGATAAGATGCGGTCGGGGGAGACCCAGTACTTC
.	17	.	TRBJ2-7	TRBV4-1	CASSQGMSTGTSYEQYF	TGCGCCAGCAGCCAAGGAATGTCAACGGGAACTTCGTACGAGCAGTACTTC
TRBD1	17	few	TRBJ2-1	TRBV6-1	CASSEAHGTAFSNEQFF	TGTGCCAGCAGTGAAGCGCACGGGACAGCCTTCTCCAATGAGCAGTTCTTC
.	12	many	TRBJ2-2	TRBV30	CAWRSTTGELFF	TGTGCCTGGAGATCAACTACCGGGGAGCTGTTTTTT
.	16	many	TRBJ1-1	TRBV6-5	CASSFDLRGPDTEAFF	TGTGCCAGCAGTTTCGACCTAAGGGGTCCGGACACTGAAGCTTTCTTT
.	15	many	TRBJ2-1	TRBV7-3	CASSLGRGHNNEQFF	TGTGCCAGCAGCTTAGGTAGAGGTCATAACAATGAGCAGTTCTTC
.	15	few	TRBJ1-4	TRBV10-2	CASSEVDSLNEKLFF	TGCGCCAGCAGTGAGGTGGACAGTTTAAATGAAAAACTGTTTTTT
TRBD2	16	.	TRBJ2-1	TRBV19	CASSTLAGLPYNEQFF	TGTGCCAGTAGTACCCTAGCGGGGCTGCCCTACAATGAGCAGTTCTTC
TRBD1	15	.	TRBJ2-1	TRBV9	CASSVGGQGAGEQFF	TGTGCCAGCAGCGTAGGGGGACAGGGGGCAGGTGAGCAGTTCTTC
TRBD1	13	few	TRBJ2-3	TRBV10-3	CAIRQGASDTQYF	TGTGCCATCAGACAGGGGGCTTCAGATACGCAGTATTTT
.	16	.	TRBJ2-7	TRBV9	CASSVGEAASTYEQYF	TGTGCCAGCAGCGTAGGGGAGGCCGCGAGTACCTACGAGCAGTACTTC
.	15	few	TRBJ2-3	TRBV30	CAWSGAPGRGDTQYF	TGTGCCTGGAGTGGCGCCCCGGGGAGGGGGGATACGCAGTATTTT
.	12	many	TRBJ1-6	TRBV30	CAWSVMGSPLHF	TGTGCCTGGAGTGTAATGGGTTCACCCCTCCACTTT